The sequence of this T cell receptor beta chain was determined in a study of blood T cell repertoires in COVID-19. The overall study: The United States, Italy and Spain supplied acute and convalescent COVID-19 samples. PBMCs, B-cell-depleted T cells, or T cells were the source of the cDNA or gDNA that made up the material.

Authors' methods: Researchers report that nucleated cell counts were estimated from reference gene primer amplification. TCRdb's table, derived via immunoSEQ multiplex PCR, lists solely in-frame clones and lacks some. The DNA was the basis for D and trimming; V, J and clone size are from that table. The sample yields 150,000 to 200,000 clones, around 82% seen once. CDR3 length equals 13 residues. Germline CDR1 and CDR2: SGHRS and YFSETQ. Trimming took 0 bases from V and 4 from J, leaving 7 bases between them. This sequence originates from an elderly woman with acute or convalescent COVID-19. The chain has TRBV5-1 and TRBJ1-2; the D is unclear. The sample comprised peripheral blood. CDR3 residues: CASSLGAAYGYTF. The DNA for the CDR3 is TGCGCCAGCAGCTTGGGCGCGGCCTATGGCTACACCTTC.